Listed below are T cell receptor beta chains from one sample, sequenced in a study of blood T cell repertoires in COVID-19. The repertoire was sequenced with immunoSEQ multiplex PCR; TCRdb's copy has only in-frame clones and lacks some. The table has about 150,000 clones, approximately 90% seen once; the top ten hold roughly 4.3%. Sequencing was performed on PBMCs or T cells enriched from blood (not recorded which). These receptors were taken from a man in his forties or fifties who had recovered from COVID-19. Each CDR3 is given with its conserved first and last residue.

J	V	CDR3
TRBJ1-1	TRBV14	CASSQDVQGITEAFF
TRBJ2-1	TRBV7-9	CASSLVGTNYNEQFF
TRBJ2-1	TRBV5-1	CASSLGGTGPNEQFF
TRBJ1-5	TRBV5-6	CASSLWGQLSPPQHF
TRBJ1-2	TRBV5-8	CASSHTVYGYTF
TRBJ2-3	TRBV4-1	CASSQERLRSSTDTQYF
TRBJ1-5	TRBV28	CASSSQGGGHQPQHF
TRBJ2-7	TRBV4-1	CASSQGGGRGSYEQYF
TRBJ2-1	TRBV7-9	CASSLAGGPSEQFF
TRBJ1-3	TRBV5-8	CASVNPVSGNTIYF
TRBJ2-2	TRBV11-2	CASSVEGSGGINTGELFF
TRBJ2-2	TRBV7-9	CASSGLAGANTGELFF
TRBJ1-5	TRBV28	CASSLGGFGNQPQHF
TRBJ2-1	TRBV5-8	CASSRERTSGSSYNEQFF
TRBJ2-1	TRBV7-9	CASSRDRGHYNEQFF
TRBJ2-5	TRBV28	CASRMGQHQETQYF
TRBJ2-5	TRBV2	CASSLDIETQYF
TRBJ1-2	TRBV11-2	CASSLDGAYGYTF
TRBJ2-3	TRBV3-1/TRBV3-2	CASSSGTSGRVDTQYF
TRBJ1-1	TRBV19	CASNRGGPVRTEAFF